The table lists the clone carrying this T cell receptor (beta chain) with many counts. Its antigen is undetermined. TCRdb reprocessed the 5' RACE reads via MiXCR and lists one record per CDR3 protein. The sample includes 60,000 or so distinct CDR3 sequences, approximately 7% of them seen just once. This specimen comes from a study of T cells after yellow fever vaccination. Study outcomes and limitations: Most primary-vaccination clones reappeared after the booster (about 96% CD4, more than 70% CD8). The presence of abundant clonotypes contaminating from the bulk population was possible in FACS-sorted repertoires. Weaker overall was a secondary response that nonetheless peaked faster, on day 5 versus 15. Clonotype sharing between CD4 and CD8 compartments was small.

The CDR3 runs to 15 residues. V lost 2 bases to trimming and J lost 3 bases, with 14 bases between them. CDR1 and CDR2 from the germline V gene are SGHRS and YFSETQ. Sample: CD8+ T cells sorted from PBMCs, taken on the day of the first yellow fever vaccination. The TCR originated in a man between 18 and 29 years old who received the YFV17D yellow fever vaccine. This sequence joins TRBV5-1 and TRBJ1-1; D is perhaps TRBD1 (6 bases). DNA of the CDR3: TGCGCCAGCAGCTTCTACAGGGCCGACGACACTGAAGCTTTCTTT. Protein product: CASSFYRADDTEAFF. Full variable domain (outside the CDR3, taken from reference TRBV5-1 and TRBJ1-1): KAGVTQTPRYLIKTRGQQVTLSCSPISGHRSVSWYQQTPGQGLQFLFEYFSETQRNKGNFPGRFSGRQFSNSRSEMNVSTLELGDSALYLCASSFYRADDTEAFFGQGTRLTVV.